The clone carrying this T cell receptor beta chain was observed a handful of times. What it binds is not known. Library preparation (for TCRbeta) was performed with unique molecular identifiers. TCRdb reprocessed the PCR reads via MiXCR and lists one record per CDR3 protein. The data show around 960,000 distinct CDR3 sequences, 25% to 30% seen once. This sample stems from a study of T-cell reconstitution after alpha-beta-depleted transplantation in children. Broader study findings: Newly generated T cells supplied most T-cell counts and diversity one year post-transplant. Several hundred graft clones that had expanded were reportedly the source of alpha-beta T cells about two months after transplant. The study traced high day-60 TCRbeta diversity in some patients to surviving recipient T cells and thymic progenitors.

Per the germline V gene, CDR1 is SGDLS and CDR2 is YYNGEE. V shed 4 bases and J shed 2 bases, with 17 bases lying between them. This CDR3 is 16 amino acids long. This TCR came from a boy under three years old who had a stem cell transplant for SCID, so the T cells may come from the graft donor. Sequencing used PBMCs, mostly from graft donor cells, obtained 360 days after TCRalphabeta/CD19-depleted stem cell transplant. The gene calls are TRBV9 and TRBJ2-3, with D tentatively TRBD1 or TRBD2 (5 bases each). The CDR3: CASSPRSREPTDTQYF. CDR3 coding DNA: TGTGCCAGCAGCCCAAGGTCCAGGGAGCCCACAGATACGCAGTATTTT.